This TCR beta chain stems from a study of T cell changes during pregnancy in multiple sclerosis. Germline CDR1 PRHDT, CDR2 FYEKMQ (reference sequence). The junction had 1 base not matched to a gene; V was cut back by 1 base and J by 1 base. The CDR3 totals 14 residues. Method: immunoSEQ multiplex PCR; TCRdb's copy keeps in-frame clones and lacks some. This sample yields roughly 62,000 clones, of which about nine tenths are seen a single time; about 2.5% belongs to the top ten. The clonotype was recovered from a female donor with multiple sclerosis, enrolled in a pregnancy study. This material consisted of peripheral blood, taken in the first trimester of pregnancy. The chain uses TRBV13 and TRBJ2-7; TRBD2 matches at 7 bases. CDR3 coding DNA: TGTGCCAGCAGCTTAGCCGGGAGGTCCTACGAGCAGTACTTC. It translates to CASSLAGRSYEQYF.